This is a list of T cell receptor beta chains from one sample in a study of blood T cell repertoires in COVID-19. Method: immunoSEQ multiplex PCR; TCRdb's copy keeps in-frame clones and lacks some. The sample lists around 120,000 clones; over 80% were seen once. The sample comprised peripheral blood. The receptors stem from a man between 65 and 85 years old with acute or convalescent COVID-19. Both conserved end residues are part of each CDR3.

>TRBV6-1|TRBJ2-3
CASSEALYSVTDTQYF
>TRBV19|TRBJ1-2
CASYFRGRAYGYTF
>TRBV21-1|TRBJ2-7
CASSKEWRDYEQYF
>TRBV6-5|TRBJ1-2
CASSPGGQHYGYTF
>TRBV13|TRBJ1-2
CASSLEGQGIGGYTF
>TRBV25-1|TRBJ2-3
CASGGQISTDTQYF
>TRBV5-1|TRBJ2-5
CASSPGQAFLGQYF
>TRBV9|TRBJ2-7
CASGGHPYEQYF
>TRBV28|TRBJ1-6
CASSRVSNSPLHF
>TRBV3-1/TRBV3-2|TRBJ2-7
CASSQVQGYEQYF
>TRBV10-3|TRBJ2-3
CATSRGTRTDTQYF
>TRBV9|TRBJ1-2
CASSVGGTTYTF
>TRBV7-2|TRBJ2-2
CASSPRTGGRTGELFF
>TRBV5-6|TRBJ1-6
CASSRDSSYNSPLHF
>TRBV2|TRBJ1-1
CASILGLNTEAFF
>TRBV19|TRBJ1-6
CASSIQATGSPLHF
>TRBV2|TRBJ1-2
CASSEVAANYGYTF